The next 15 T cell receptor beta chains were all read from a single sample in a study of blood T cell repertoires in COVID-19 (dated by TCRdb to about 2020). Library preparation employed the immunoSEQ multiplex PCR assay. The table was pulled from immuneACCESS by TCRdb, which kept in-frame rearrangements only. Such tables lose some clones; where checked, under half of the loss comes from unresolved V genes, and the rest has no known cause. Recorded for this sample are about 150,000 clones; under 90% of them occurred a single time. The ten biggest clones cover 0.5% to 0.65% of the sample. Sequenced: peripheral blood. All receptors derive from a man aged 60-69 years with acute or convalescent COVID-19.

This clone has more than one count but fewer than ten. This rearrangement joins TRBV5-1 to TRBJ1-1, with 7 bases matching TRBD1. The germline V gene has CDR1 SGHRS and CDR2 YFSETQ. CDR3 length equals 13 residues. J gave up 4 bases and V 4 bases, and 4 bases lay outside the gene matches. CDR3 in DNA: TGCGCCAGCAGCCCATCAGGGGGCACTGAAGCTTTCTTT. Protein product: CASSPSGGTEAFF.

This clone was seen a few times. V usage is TRBV4-1 and J usage is TRBJ1-2, with D possibly TRBD1 on 6 matching bases. Germline CDR1 MGHRA, CDR2 YSYEKL. The length of the CDR3 is 14 residues. Trimming shortened V by 6 bases and J by 8 bases, and 19 bases separated the two germline ends. The CDR3: CASSNIRGGRGYTF. The CDR3 nucleotides are TGCGCCAGCAGTAATATCAGGGGCGGGAGAGGCTACACCTTC.

This sequence joins TRBV28 and TRBJ1-6; TRBD1 matches 7 bases. V shed 6 bases, J shed 9 bases, and the junction held 11 bases outside the gene matches. This CDR3 spans 15 amino acids. Germline lookup yields CDR1 MDHEN and CDR2 SYDVKM. The CDR3 DNA reads TGTGCCAGCAGCCCAGATGGGACAGTAGGTTCACCCCTCCACTTT. Translating gives CASSPDGTVGSPLHF.

The chain couples TRBV27 to TRBJ1-5; D is undetermined. V was shortened by 2 bases and J by 6 bases, with 11 bases between the two germline ends. The CDR3 extends over 14 amino acids. Germline CDR1 reads MNHEY; CDR2 reads SMNVEV (reference sequence). CDR3 protein: CASSLGGPFQPQHF. Here the CDR3 DNA reads TGTGCCAGCAGTTTAGGAGGTCCTTTTCAGCCCCAGCATTTT.

The chain uses TRBV4-3 and TRBJ1-2; 10 bases match TRBD1. The CDR3 is 15 amino acids. The germline V gene has CDR1 LGHNA and CDR2 YSLEER. V was pared by 1 base and J by 4 bases, with 3 bases of the junction left unmatched. CDR3 nucleotide sequence: TGCGCCAGCAGCCAAGTCGACAGGGGGCCCTATGGCTACACCTTC. It codes for CASSQVDRGPYGYTF.

This clone appeared a single time. The chain carries TRBV25-1 and TRBJ2-1; TRBD2 agrees at 8 bases. V dropped 2 bases and J dropped 8; count of bases not matched to a gene: 5. The CDR3 extends over 14 amino acids. The germline V gene has CDR1 MGHDK and CDR2 SYGVNS. CDR3 sequence: CASSEGTRLHEQFF. The CDR3 DNA reads as TGTGCCAGCAGTGAAGGGACTAGGTTACATGAGCAGTTCTTC. Full variable domain (rest looked up from reference TRBV25-1 and TRBJ2-1): EADIYQTPRYLVIGTGKKITLECSQTMGHDKMYWYQQDPGMELHLIHYSYGVNSTEKGDLSSESTVSRIRTEHFPLTLESARPSHTSQYLCASSEGTRLHEQFFGPGTRLTVL.

V and J are TRBV4-1 and TRBJ1-3; TRBD1 agrees at 7 bases. J lost 2 bases, V lost 5 bases, and 6 bases had no gene match. This CDR3 contains 15 residues. Germline assignment: CDR1 MGHRA and CDR2 YSYEKL. CDR3 amino acids: CASSSSTGPGNTIYF. In DNA form, the CDR3 reads TGCGCCAGCAGCTCCTCGACAGGGCCTGGAAACACCATATATTTT.

V is TRBV19 and J is TRBJ2-3; 8 nucleotides agree with TRBD2. The junction had 9 bases not matched to a gene; V was cut back by 4 bases and J by 3 bases. CDR3 length: 16 residues. Germline values: CDR1 LNHDA, CDR2 SQIVND (reference sequence). The CDR3 nucleotides read TGTGCCAGTAGTAAGTTTGCGGGGGGCACGACAGATACGCAGTATTTT. It codes for CASSKFAGGTTDTQYF.

The chain joins TRBV19 to TRBJ2-4; 7 nucleotides agree with TRBD1. Per germline, CDR1 LNHDA and CDR2 SQIVND (reference sequence). The CDR3 extends over 16 amino acids. The junction had 11 bases not matched to a gene; V was cut back by 3 bases and J by 6 bases. The CDR3 coding sequence is TGTGCCAGTAGTATTACTTCACAGGGGCTACGAAACATTCAGTACTTC. Its protein product is CASSITSQGLRNIQYF.

The chain joins TRBV19 to TRBJ2-1; no clear D. Trimming shortened V by 6 bases and J by 0 bases, and 6 bases separated the two germline ends. The germline CDR1 and CDR2 sequences are LNHDA and SQIVND (reference sequence). CDR3 length equals 13 residues. DNA of the CDR3: TGTGCCAGTAGCCCCTCCTCCTACAATGAGCAGTTCTTC. Its translation: CASSPSSYNEQFF.

Here the CDR3 DNA reads TGCAGTGCTAGTAGGAGAACGGCGGCGGGACAGAGCAATCAGCCCCAGCATTTT. Translating gives CSASRRTAAGQSNQPQHF. The rearrangement joins TRBV20-1 to TRBJ1-5; TRBD1 agrees at 7 bases. Germline V gene data show CDR1 as DFQATT and CDR2 as SNEGSKA (reference sequence). V lost 3 bases, J lost 1 base, and 15 bases stayed unmatched. The CDR3 loop spans 18 amino acids.

The rearrangement uses TRBV5-1 and TRBJ2-2, with no clear D. Trimming shortened V by 4 bases and J by 2 bases, and 6 bases separated the two germline ends. The CDR3 length is 13 residues. CDR1 and CDR2 from the germline V gene are SGHRS and YFSETQ. Here the CDR3 reads CASSPGNTGELFF. DNA of the CDR3: TGCGCCAGCAGCCCCGGTAACACCGGGGAGCTGTTTTTT.

This clone has just one count. The CDR3 sequence is CASSYDRGRSNEQFF. The CDR3 region has the DNA TGTGCCAGCAGTTACGACAGGGGGCGGAGCAATGAGCAGTTCTTC. The chain joins TRBV6-2 or TRBV6-3 to TRBJ2-1; 10 bases fit TRBD1. The CDR3 has 15 amino acids. V lost 2 bases and J lost 6; bases outside the gene matches: 4. Germline CDR1 MNHEY, CDR2 SVGEGT.

This sequence joins TRBV2 and TRBJ1-3; D ambiguous. Trimming took off 7 bases at V and 1 base at J, with 11 bases between the two ends. The CDR3 is 14 residues long. Germline assignment: CDR1 SNHLY and CDR2 FYNNEI. The CDR3 nucleotides read TGTGCCAGCACTATCCAGGATTCTGGAAACACCATATATTTT. Its translation: CASTIQDSGNTIYF. The complete variable domain, with remaining parts taken from reference TRBV2 and TRBJ1-3, reads EPEVTQTPSHQVTQMGQEVILRCVPISNHLYFYWYRQILGQKVEFLVSFYNNEISEKSEIFDDQFSVERPDGSNFTLKIRSTKLEDSAMYFCASTIQDSGNTIYFGEGSWLTVV.

The chain is built from TRBV6-2 or TRBV6-3 and TRBJ2-7; 11 bases fit TRBD2. Germline V gene lookup returns CDR1 MNHEY and CDR2 SVGEGT. CDR3 length: 15 amino acids. The V segment lost 5 bases and the J segment 0 bases; nucleotides outside the gene matches: 3. The CDR3 spells CASSQLAGVSYEQYF. As DNA, the CDR3 is TGTGCCAGCAGTCAACTAGCGGGGGTCTCCTACGAGCAGTACTTC.